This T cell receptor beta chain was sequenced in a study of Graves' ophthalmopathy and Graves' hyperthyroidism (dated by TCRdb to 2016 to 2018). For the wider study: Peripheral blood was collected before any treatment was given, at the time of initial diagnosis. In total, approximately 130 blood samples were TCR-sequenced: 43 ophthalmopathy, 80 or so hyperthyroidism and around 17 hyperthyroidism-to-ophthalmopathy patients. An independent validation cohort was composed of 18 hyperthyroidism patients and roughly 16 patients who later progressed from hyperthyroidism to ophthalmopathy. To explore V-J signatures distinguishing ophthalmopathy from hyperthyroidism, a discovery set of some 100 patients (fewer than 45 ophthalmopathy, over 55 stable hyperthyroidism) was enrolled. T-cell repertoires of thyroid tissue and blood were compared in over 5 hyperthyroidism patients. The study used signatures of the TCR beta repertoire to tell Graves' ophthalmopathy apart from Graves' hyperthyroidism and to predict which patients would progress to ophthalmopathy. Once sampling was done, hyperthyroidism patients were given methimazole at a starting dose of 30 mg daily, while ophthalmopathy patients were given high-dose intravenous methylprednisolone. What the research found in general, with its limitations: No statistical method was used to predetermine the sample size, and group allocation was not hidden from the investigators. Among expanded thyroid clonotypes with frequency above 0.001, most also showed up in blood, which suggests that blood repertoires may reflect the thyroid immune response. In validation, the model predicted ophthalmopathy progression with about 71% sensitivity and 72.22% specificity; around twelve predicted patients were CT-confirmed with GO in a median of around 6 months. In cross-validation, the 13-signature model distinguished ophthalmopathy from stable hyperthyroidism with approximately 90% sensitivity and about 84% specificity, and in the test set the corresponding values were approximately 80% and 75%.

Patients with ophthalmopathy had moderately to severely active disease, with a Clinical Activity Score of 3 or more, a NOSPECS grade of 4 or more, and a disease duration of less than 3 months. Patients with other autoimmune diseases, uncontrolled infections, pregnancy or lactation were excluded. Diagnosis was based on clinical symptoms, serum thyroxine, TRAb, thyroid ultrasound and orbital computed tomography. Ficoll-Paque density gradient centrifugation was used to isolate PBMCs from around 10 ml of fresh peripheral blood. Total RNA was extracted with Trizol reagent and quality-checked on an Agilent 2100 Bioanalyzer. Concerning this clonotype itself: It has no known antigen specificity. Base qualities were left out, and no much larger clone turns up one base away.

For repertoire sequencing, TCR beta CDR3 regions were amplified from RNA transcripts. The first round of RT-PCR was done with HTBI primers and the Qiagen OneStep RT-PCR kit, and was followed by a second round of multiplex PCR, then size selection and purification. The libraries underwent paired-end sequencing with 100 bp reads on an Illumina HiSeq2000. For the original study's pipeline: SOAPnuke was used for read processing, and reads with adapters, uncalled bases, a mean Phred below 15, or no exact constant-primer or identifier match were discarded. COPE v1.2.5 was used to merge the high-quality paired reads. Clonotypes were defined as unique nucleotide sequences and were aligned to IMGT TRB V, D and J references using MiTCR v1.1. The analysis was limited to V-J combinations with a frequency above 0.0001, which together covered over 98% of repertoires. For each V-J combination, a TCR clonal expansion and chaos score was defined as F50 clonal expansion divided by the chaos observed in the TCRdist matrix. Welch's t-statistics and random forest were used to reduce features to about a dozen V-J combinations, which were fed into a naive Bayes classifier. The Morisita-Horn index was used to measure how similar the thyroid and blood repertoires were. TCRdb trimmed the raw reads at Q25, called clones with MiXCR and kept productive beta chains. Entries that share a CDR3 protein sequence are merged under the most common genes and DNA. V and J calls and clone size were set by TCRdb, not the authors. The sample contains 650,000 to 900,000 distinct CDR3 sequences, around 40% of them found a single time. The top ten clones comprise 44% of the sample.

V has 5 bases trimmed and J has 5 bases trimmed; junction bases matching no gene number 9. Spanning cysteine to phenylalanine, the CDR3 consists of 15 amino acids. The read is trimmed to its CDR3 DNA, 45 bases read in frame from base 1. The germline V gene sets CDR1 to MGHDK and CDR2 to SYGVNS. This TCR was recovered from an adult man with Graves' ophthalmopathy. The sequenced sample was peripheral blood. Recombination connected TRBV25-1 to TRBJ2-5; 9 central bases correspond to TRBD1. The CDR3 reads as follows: CASSFLQGAGETQYF. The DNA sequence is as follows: TGTGCCAGCAGTTTCCTACAGGGGGCCGGGGAGACCCAGTACTTC.